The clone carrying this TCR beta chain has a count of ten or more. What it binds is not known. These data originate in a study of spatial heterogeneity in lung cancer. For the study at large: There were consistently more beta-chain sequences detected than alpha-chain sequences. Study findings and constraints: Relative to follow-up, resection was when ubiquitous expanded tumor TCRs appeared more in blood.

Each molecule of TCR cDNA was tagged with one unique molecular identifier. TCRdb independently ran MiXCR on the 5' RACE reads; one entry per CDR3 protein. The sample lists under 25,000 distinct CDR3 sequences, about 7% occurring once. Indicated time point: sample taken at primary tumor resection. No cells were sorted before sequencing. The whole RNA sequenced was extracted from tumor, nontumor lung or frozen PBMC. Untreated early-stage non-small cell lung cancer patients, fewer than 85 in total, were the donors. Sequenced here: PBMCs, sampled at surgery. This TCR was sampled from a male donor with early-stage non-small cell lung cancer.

CDR3 region: CASSGYEQYF. DNA for the CDR3: TGTGCCAGCAGTGGATACGAGCAGTACTTC. The chain combines TRBV2 with TRBJ2-7; D remains unclear. Germline lookup yields CDR1 SNHLY and CDR2 FYNNEI. This CDR3 comprises 10 residues. The V end was cut by 4 bases, the J end by 4 bases, with 2 bases between.